This T cell receptor (beta chain) came from a study of OX40 agonist ivuxolimab in advanced cancers. On the study more broadly: With a range of roughly 23 to 90, age averaged roughly 61 years, and more than 75% were male. The study, taken as a whole, reports: Also present in some nonresponders was a low level of normalized T-cell clonal expansion.

Looked up from germline, CDR1 is SGHVS and CDR2 is FQNEAQ. CDR3 length: 14 amino acids. With 2 bases clipped from V and 8 bases from J, the junction kept 4 bases outside the gene matches. Clones were sequenced by immunoSEQ multiplex PCR, and TCRdb holds only the in-frame ones, with some missing. The profile shows more than 55,000 clones, approximately 91% of them singletons. In the case of this clone: Its antigen is currently unknown.

This clonotype was obtained from an adult with an advanced solid tumor such as melanoma, head and neck, liver or kidney cancer. This specimen was CD4+ or CD8+ T cells sorted from blood, taken in a trial of the OX40 agonist ivuxolimab. The V call is TRBV7-8, the J call TRBJ2-1; 9 bases fit TRBD1. The CDR3 DNA reads as TGTGCCAGCAGCTTAAGGGACAGGGACCATGAGCAGTTCTTC. Translation gives CASSLRDRDHEQFF. The variable domain in full, completed from reference TRBV7-8 and TRBJ2-1, reads GAGVSQSPRYKVAKRGQDVALRCDPISGHVSLFWYQQALGQGPEFLTYFQNEAQLDKSGLPSDRFFAERPEGSVSTLKIQRTQQEDSAVYLCASSLRDRDHEQFFGPGTRLTVL.